This TCR beta chain was observed in a study of T cell responses to AZD1222 COVID-19 vaccine. Germline V gives CDR1 SNHLY, CDR2 FYNNEI. This CDR3 comprises 17 residues. The junction had 11 bases not matched to a gene; V was cut back by 7 bases and J by 3 bases. This table comes from immunoSEQ multiplex PCR, and its TCRdb copy is limited to in-frame clones, with some not included. The sample gives about 180,000 clones, over 90% of which show up once; about 1.9% is in the top ten. The sequencing here drew on peripheral blood, taken 28 days after the second AZD1222 dose. The chain uses TRBV2 and TRBJ2-2; TRBD2 matches 10 bases. This sequence originates from an adult who received the AZD1222 COVID-19 vaccine. The CDR3 DNA is TGTGCCAGCACCGTTGGTAGCGGGGGGCCTCACACCGGGGAGCTGTTTTTT. Translation gives CASTVGSGGPHTGELFF. Variable domain in full (rest from reference TRBV2 and TRBJ2-2): EPEVTQTPSHQVTQMGQEVILRCVPISNHLYFYWYRQILGQKVEFLVSFYNNEISEKSEIFDDQFSVERPDGSNFTLKIRSTKLEDSAMYFCASTVGSGGPHTGELFFGEGSRLTVL.